The clone carrying this T cell receptor (beta chain) occurred a few times. The antigen is undetermined. The sample comes from a study of regulatory T cells in long-lasting Graves disease. Findings and caveats of the study: TCR diversity was lower in persistent Graves' patients than in newly diagnosed ones.

Both iRepertoire HTBI primers and Arm-PCR of CDR3 regions were used to build the TCR beta libraries. TCRdb recomputed calls from the multiplex PCR reads with MiXCR, one row per CDR3 protein. Here the sample spans 350,000 to 500,000 distinct CDR3 sequences, about a sixth being singletons. From germline, CDR1 is KGHSH and CDR2 LQKENI. This CDR3 region has 15 residues. V was pared by 5 bases and J by 0 bases, with 6 bases of the junction left unmatched. Noted time point: newly diagnosed GD, antithyroid drugs for less than 3 months. RNA isolated from PBMCs was used to make the TCR library. The sample was also linked to a second study, of T cells in Graves' hyperthyroidism and ophthalmopathy. That publication notes: Diagnoses were made from clinical symptoms, serum measures (thyroxine and TRAb), thyroid ultrasound and orbital computed tomography. Blood held most thyroid clonotypes expanded above 0.001 frequency.

The rearrangement links TRBV18 to TRBJ2-7; TRBD1 matches at 8 bases. Sample: peripheral blood mononuclear cells (PBMCs), taken at new diagnosis, from a patient treated with antithyroid drugs. This sequence originates from a woman aged 18-29 years with Graves disease. CDR3 sequence: CASSVTRGLSYEQYF. The CDR3, as DNA: TGTGCCAGCTCAGTAACCAGGGGGCTCTCCTACGAGCAGTACTTC.